This passage covers 7 T cell receptor beta chains from one sample sequenced in a study of monozygotic twins with inflammatory bowel disease. TCRdb re-called the 5' RACE reads and shows each CDR3 protein once, DNA omitted. This table holds 190,000 or so distinct CDR3 sequences. Material: blood. The receptors were gathered from a human donor with ulcerative colitis or Crohn's disease, or a healthy co-twin of an affected twin (not recorded which).

The chain recombines TRBV5-1 with TRBJ2-5; TCRdb's assignment of TRBD2 cannot be checked, as there is no DNA. The CDR3 contains 18 residues. Germline V lookup: CDR1 SGHRS, CDR2 YFSETQ. The CDR3 loop is CASSLPLAGGPSQETQYF.

The chain recombines TRBV5-1 with TRBJ2-4. This CDR3 has 16 residues. Germline V gene lookup returns CDR1 SGHRS and CDR2 YFSETQ. The CDR3 sequence: CASSLDGVRTKNIQYF.

The chain is built from TRBV27 and TRBJ2-7. The germline V gene encodes CDR1 MNHEY and CDR2 SMNVEV (reference sequence). The CDR3 spans 14 residues. CDR3 region: CASSLSLSSYEQYF.

The V call is TRBV12-3 or TRBV12-4, the J call TRBJ1-1. CDR3 length: 13 amino acids. The CDR3 spells CASSSIMNTEAFF.

The chain employs TRBV6-1 and TRBJ1-4; the TRBD1 assignment by TCRdb is unverifiable without DNA. CDR1 is MNHNS and CDR2 is SASEGT in the germline V gene. This CDR3 has 16 residues. CDR3 sequence: CASSLNGVPANEKLFF.

This sequence joins TRBV6-2 or TRBV6-3 and TRBJ1-5; TCRdb names TRBD1, which stays unverified in the absence of DNA. The CDR3 covers 12 residues. Germline V gene lookup returns CDR1 MNHEY and CDR2 SVGEGT. This chain's CDR3 is CASGTGAQPQHF.

The rearrangement uses TRBV9 and TRBJ2-3; the D call from TCRdb, TRBD1, cannot be confirmed without DNA. The germline gives CDR1 SGDLS, CDR2 YYNGEE. This CDR3 spans 13 amino acids. The CDR3 reads CASQTGSDYTQYF.